These T cell receptor beta chains were read from a single sample in a study of cytomegalovirus exposure and HLA in healthy donors. The protocol was immunoSEQ multiplex PCR, while the TCRdb copy is restricted to in-frame clones and leaves out a portion. The sample has roughly 150,000 clones; 70% to 90% are singletons. The sequenced sample was PBMCs. The source is a man younger than 40 in good health and CMV-seropositive. Each CDR3 is given with its conserved first and last residue. Fields, in order: J gene, clone size, V gene, D gene, CDR3 DNA, CDR3 protein. A D gene is named only where the DNA matches it firmly. Size tells how often a clone was seen (once, few, many) or the class of an expanded clone, and some rows leave it out.

J gene: TRBJ1-5; clone size: NA; V gene: TRBV27; D gene: NA; CDR3 DNA: TGTGCCAGCAGTTCAGGCGGGTATAGCAATCAGCCCCAGCATTTT; CDR3 protein: CASSSGGYSNQPQHF
J gene: TRBJ2-7; clone size: NA; V gene: TRBV7-2; D gene: TRBD1; CDR3 DNA: TGTGCCAGCAGGGGGATCAGACAGGGTGCCTACGAGCAGTACTTC; CDR3 protein: CASRGIRQGAYEQYF
J gene: TRBJ2-1; clone size: few; V gene: TRBV9; D gene: NA; CDR3 DNA: TGTGCCAGCAGCGCTTCCGGGACTCTTTACAATGAGCAGTTCTTC; CDR3 protein: CASSASGTLYNEQFF
J gene: TRBJ2-2; clone size: NA; V gene: TRBV9; D gene: NA; CDR3 DNA: TGTGCCAGCAGCGTAGAGGCGGGGGCCAACACCGGGGAGCTGTTTTTT; CDR3 protein: CASSVEAGANTGELFF
J gene: TRBJ2-5; clone size: once; V gene: TRBV11-1; D gene: TRBD1; CDR3 DNA: TGTGCCAGCAGCTTGGGCAGGACAGGGGGCCAAGAGACCCAGTACTTC; CDR3 protein: CASSLGRTGGQETQYF
J gene: TRBJ1-1; clone size: once; V gene: TRBV2; D gene: NA; CDR3 DNA: TGTGCCAGCAGTGAAGTGACAGGAGGCCTGAACACTGAAGCTTTCTTT; CDR3 protein: CASSEVTGGLNTEAFF
J gene: TRBJ2-6; clone size: few; V gene: TRBV23-1; D gene: NA; CDR3 DNA: TGCGCCAGCAGTCAATCGGGGGGCTCTGGGGCCAACGTCCTGACTTTC; CDR3 protein: CASSQSGGSGANVLTF
J gene: TRBJ2-5; clone size: NA; V gene: TRBV19; D gene: TRBD2; CDR3 DNA: TGTGCCAGTAGCCTTAAAGGACTAGCGTACCAAGAGACCCAGTACTTC; CDR3 protein: CASSLKGLAYQETQYF
J gene: TRBJ1-1; clone size: once; V gene: TRBV11-3; D gene: NA; CDR3 DNA: TGTGCCAGCAGCTTAGATTGGGGGAGGACTGAAGCTTTCTTT; CDR3 protein: CASSLDWGRTEAFF
J gene: TRBJ2-5; clone size: NA; V gene: TRBV29-1; D gene: NA; CDR3 DNA: TGCAGCGTTGGAAGCAGCCGGGACCAGTACTTC; CDR3 protein: CSVGSSRDQYF